These 13 T cell receptor beta chains were sequenced from one sample in a study of shared clonotypes between healthy human individuals. Sequencing used immunoSEQ multiplex PCR; TCRdb keeps in-frame clones, though not all of them. The sample has about 980,000 clones; approximately 80% are singletons. The source material was memory CD4+ T cells sorted from blood. Subset specified: CD45RA-negative fraction. These receptors were obtained from a man aged 18 to 29 in good health.

The chain has TRBV14 and TRBJ2-3; D call uncertain. CDR1 SGHDN and CDR2 FVKESK come from the germline V gene. V gave up 4 bases and J gave up 5 bases, with 13 bases separating them. The CDR3 consists of 14 residues. The DNA for the CDR3 is TGTGCCAGCAGCCCACGCGTTGGTGGAGATACGCAGTATTTT. It encodes CASSPRVGGDTQYF.

For this clone: This sample includes further DNA sequences coding for the same CDR3. The genes are TRBV9 and TRBJ2-5, with a possible D match to TRBD1 (5 bases). The CDR3 length is 12 residues. V lost 4 bases and J lost 3, with 7 bases in between. Germline assignment: CDR1 SGDLS and CDR2 YYNGEE. CDR3 in amino acids: CASSFREETQYF. The CDR3 DNA sequence: TGTGCCAGCAGCTTCAGGGAAGAGACCCAGTACTTC.

This clone was seen only once. The V and J genes are TRBV5-4 and TRBJ2-5; D is possibly TRBD1 (6 bases). V was clipped by 0 bases and J by 0 bases, with 9 bases between them. The CDR3 covers 15 residues. Germline CDR1 is SGHNT and CDR2 is YYREEE (reference sequence). CDR3 sequence (DNA): TGTGCCAGCAGCTTGGCAGGGGTATACCAAGAGACCCAGTACTTC. It translates to CASSLAGVYQETQYF.

The V and J genes are TRBV5-1 and TRBJ2-3; 9 bases are a match to TRBD2. In germline, CDR1 is SGHRS, CDR2 YFSETQ. The CDR3 extends over 18 amino acids. After removal of 2 bases from V and 2 bases from J, the junction contained 12 bases not matched to a gene. The CDR3 spells CASSLDASGGFVTDTQYF. In nucleotides, the CDR3 is TGCGCCAGCAGCTTAGACGCGAGCGGGGGGTTTGTCACAGATACGCAGTATTTT.

This chain joins TRBV19 and TRBJ1-3; a possible D gene is TRBD1 (5 bases). This CDR3 has 18 residues. The V gene lost 0 bases and the J gene lost 3 bases, with 18 bases spanning the gap. Germline CDR1 reads LNHDA; CDR2 reads SQIVND (reference sequence). The CDR3: CASSIDDYGGELGNTIYF. The CDR3 DNA follows: TGTGCCAGTAGTATAGATGATTACGGAGGGGAACTTGGAAACACCATATATTTT. Using reference TRBV19 and TRBJ1-3 for the parts outside the CDR3, the full variable domain is DGGITQSPKYLFRKEGQNVTLSCEQNLNHDAMYWYRQDPGQGLRLIYYSQIVNDFQKGDIAEGYSVSREKKESFPLTVTSAQKNPTAFYLCASSIDDYGGELGNTIYFGEGSWLTVV.

The chain uses TRBV14 and TRBJ2-7, with TRBD2 matching over 11 bases. Germline V lookup: CDR1 SGHDN, CDR2 FVKESK. V lost 2 bases, J lost 3 bases, and 3 bases stayed unmatched. This CDR3 is 15 amino acids long. Written as DNA, the CDR3 is TGTGCCAGCAGCCAAATAGCGGGGGGGATCTACGAGCAGTACTTC. Its protein is CASSQIAGGIYEQYF.

This chain uses TRBV7-9 with TRBJ2-7; possibly TRBD1 for D (5 bases). The CDR3 length is 14 residues. Germline lookup yields CDR1 SEHNR and CDR2 FQNEAQ (reference sequence). Trimming removed 2 bases at V and 3 bases at J, with 11 bases between. The DNA of the CDR3 is TGTGCCAGCAGCTTAAGTGACAGACTCTACGAGCAGTACTTC. This codes for CASSLSDRLYEQYF. The full variable domain, in which reference TRBV7-9 and TRBJ2-7 provide the parts outside the CDR3, is DTGVSQNPRHKITKRGQNVTFRCDPISEHNRLYWYRQTLGQGPEFLTYFQNEAQLEKSRLLSDRFSAERPKGSFSTLEIQRTEQGDSAMYLCASSLSDRLYEQYFGPGTRLTVT.

The chain combines TRBV18 with TRBJ2-5; no clear D gene. From germline, CDR1 is KGHSH and CDR2 LQKENI. With 2 bases removed from V and 9 bases from J, the gap between germline ends came to 16 bases. The CDR3 has 14 residues. CDR3 bases: TGTGCCAGCTCACCAGAGGCGCATTCGATATCCCAGTACTTC. Protein sequence: CASSPEAHSISQYF.

The chain joins TRBV6-5 to TRBJ2-1, with D tentatively TRBD2 (6 bases). The CDR3 totals 15 residues. Germline CDR1 and CDR2: MNHEY and SVGAGI. V lost 6 bases, J lost 0 bases, and 12 bases lay in between. The CDR3 spells CASSPGLSSYNEQFF. CDR3 DNA: TGTGCCAGCAGCCCCGGACTAAGCTCCTACAATGAGCAGTTCTTC.

The chain combines TRBV9 with TRBJ2-3; D unresolved. The CDR3 is 14 residues long. V was trimmed by 4 bases and J by 2 bases, leaving 11 bases between them. Germline V lookup: CDR1 SGDLS, CDR2 YYNGEE. CDR3: CASSPSSFTDTQYF. The CDR3 region has the DNA TGTGCCAGCAGCCCTTCCTCATTCACAGATACGCAGTATTTT.

This clone has just a few counts. The chain employs TRBV6-6 and TRBJ1-6; D possibly corresponds to TRBD1 (5 bases). The CDR3 runs to 15 residues. Trimming removed 8 bases from V and 5 bases from J, with 16 bases in between. Germline CDR1 is MNHNY and CDR2 is SVGAGI (reference sequence). In nucleotides, the CDR3 is TGTGCCAGCGATCGGGCCTTGGGGGATAATTCACCCCTCCACTTT. Residues: CASDRALGDNSPLHF.

The CDR3 sequence is CASSPTATGELFF. For the CDR3, the DNA is TGCGCCAGCAGCCCGACAGCCACCGGGGAGCTGTTTTTT. This sequence joins TRBV4-1 and TRBJ2-2, with TRBD1 as a possible D gene (5 bases). V was clipped by 4 bases and J by 4 bases, with 7 bases between them. CDR3 size: 13 residues. Germline values: CDR1 MGHRA, CDR2 YSYEKL.

This sequence joins TRBV25-1 and TRBJ2-5; no reliable D call. Germline V gene sequence: CDR1 MGHDK, CDR2 SYGVNS. The CDR3 loop spans 13 amino acids. Trimming took off 4 bases at V and 1 base at J, with 7 bases between the two ends. The CDR3: CASSGWGQETQYF. The CDR3 DNA reads TGTGCCAGCAGTGGTTGGGGCCAAGAGACCCAGTACTTC.